This T cell receptor (beta chain) was captured by sequencing in a study of beta chain features in type 1 diabetes. All of the isolated RNA was reverse transcribed, so expressed TCRB transcripts were sequenced. Libraries were prepared by immunoSEQ multiplex PCR; TCRdb keeps only in-frame clonotypes and omits some of them. This table has some 500,000 clones, 9.5% to 12% appearing once. This clone has more than one count but fewer than ten. Deletions cut 3 bases from V and 5 bases from J, with 16 bases between. The CDR3 extends over 15 amino acids. Germline CDR1 MGHDK, CDR2 SYGVNS. This TCR was sampled from a woman aged 18-29 years in good health. V gene TRBV25-1 combines with J gene TRBJ1-1; weak D call: TRBD1 (6 bases). Source material: naive CD4+ T cells from blood. In DNA, the CDR3 is TGTGCCAGCAGTGACCAACAGGGATTCAGGACTGAAGCTTTCTTT. Translation gives CASSDQQGFRTEAFF. The entire variable domain, with the rest obtained from reference TRBV25-1 and TRBJ1-1, is as follows: EADIYQTPRYLVIGTGKKITLECSQTMGHDKMYWYQQDPGMELHLIHYSYGVNSTEKGDLSSESTVSRIRTEHFPLTLESARPSHTSQYLCASSDQQGFRTEAFFGQGTRLTVV.